These 2 T cell receptor beta chains came from one sample sequenced in a study of OX40 agonist ivuxolimab in advanced cancers. Some clones are missing from TCRdb's copy, which holds only in-frame ones; the method was immunoSEQ multiplex PCR. The table records around 12,000 clones, around 84% of them present only once. The specimen comprised CD4+ or CD8+ T cells sorted from blood, sampled in a trial of the OX40 agonist ivuxolimab. Receptors originate from an adult with an advanced solid tumor such as melanoma, head and neck, liver or kidney cancer.

This clone was detected only a few times. The chain employs TRBV6-1 and TRBJ2-3; the D gene could be TRBD1 or TRBD2 (5 bases each). CDR3 length: 16 amino acids. V lost 4 bases and J 4 bases, leaving 18 bases between the germline ends. Germline V CDR1 and CDR2: MNHNS, SASEGT. The CDR3 sequence: CASSGPGQGGADTQYF. The CDR3 region has the DNA TGTGCCAGCAGTGGGCCGGGGCAGGGTGGCGCAGATACGCAGTATTTT.

V usage is TRBV27 and J usage is TRBJ2-1, with 15 bases that match TRBD2. The ends lost 5 bases at V and 8 bases at J; junction bases unmatched: 7. CDR1 is MNHEY and CDR2 is SMNVEV in the germline V gene (reference sequence). The CDR3 totals 16 residues. The CDR3 sequence: CASSPGLAGGQDEQFF. In nucleotides, the CDR3 is TGTGCCAGCAGTCCCGGACTAGCGGGAGGGCAAGATGAGCAGTTCTTC.